This passage covers 32 T cell receptor beta chains from one sample sequenced in a study of blood T cell repertoires in COVID-19. Generated by immunoSEQ multiplex PCR, the TCRdb table keeps only in-frame clones and is missing some. The repertoire holds 95,000 or so clones, with 80% to 90% as singletons. The sample comprised peripheral blood. These receptor sequences come from a man older than 75 with active or convalescent COVID-19.

V gene TRBV4-1 combines with J gene TRBJ2-1; 7 nucleotides align to TRBD2. With V trimmed by 1 base and J by 0 bases, 0 bases remained unmatched. The germline gives CDR1 MGHRA, CDR2 YSYEKL. The CDR3 runs to 15 residues. The CDR3 here is CASSQAGGSYNEQFF. The CDR3 nucleotides read TGCGCCAGCAGCCAAGCGGGAGGCTCCTACAATGAGCAGTTCTTC.

The J gene is TRBJ2-3, the V gene TRBV10-3; weak D call: TRBD2 (6 bases). V was clipped by 2 bases and J by 5 bases, with 23 bases between them. Germline values: CDR1 ENHRY, CDR2 SYGVKD. There are 18 residues in the CDR3. The CDR3 reads CAISEPPPTRRREDTQYF. The CDR3 DNA sequence: TGTGCCATCAGTGAGCCTCCCCCTACTCGGAGGCGGGAAGATACGCAGTATTTT.

The rearrangement uses TRBV29-1 and TRBJ2-7, with a weak D call TRBD1 (5 bases). Trimming shortened V by 5 bases and J by 5 bases, and 25 bases separated the two germline ends. Germline CDR1 reads SQVTM; CDR2 reads ANQGSEA. The CDR3 length is 16 residues. Here the CDR3 reads CSVFLRGGEAPNEQYF. The CDR3 DNA sequence: TGCAGCGTTTTCCTTAGGGGTGGCGAAGCTCCTAACGAGCAGTACTTC.

CDR3 in amino acids: CASGLAESYEQYF. As DNA, the CDR3 is TGTGCCAGCGGACTAGCGGAGTCCTACGAGCAGTACTTC. The gene calls are TRBV19 and TRBJ2-7; 10 bases fit TRBD2. The V gene's germline CDR1 is LNHDA and CDR2 SQIVND (reference sequence). V trimming: 9 bases; J trimming: 1 base; junction bases outside the gene matches: 3. The CDR3 contains 13 residues.

The J gene is TRBJ2-1, the V gene TRBV4-3; 8 bases agree with TRBD2. The length of the CDR3 is 18 residues. CDR1 is LGHNA, CDR2 YSLEER, per germline. Losses at the gene ends were 0 bases for V and 6 bases for J; bases not matched to a gene: 13. This chain's CDR3 is CASSQDLGGLGRGNEQFF. The CDR3, as DNA: TGCGCCAGCAGCCAAGATCTTGGGGGACTAGGGAGGGGCAATGAGCAGTTCTTC.

This chain joins TRBV25-1 and TRBJ1-1; D is unclear. Germline loops: CDR1 MGHDK, CDR2 SYGVNS. V was trimmed by 5 bases and J by 1 base, leaving 8 bases between them. The CDR3 runs 13 residues. This chain's CDR3 is CASSFSENTEAFF. The DNA of the CDR3 is TGTGCCAGCAGTTTCAGTGAGAACACTGAAGCTTTCTTT.

In nucleotides, the CDR3 is TGTGCCAGCAGTTTAGGGTCAGGGCGGACCCAGCATTTT. This sequence encodes CASSLGSGRTQHF. The V and J genes are TRBV28 and TRBJ1-5; possible D gene TRBD1, 5 bases. The V gene's germline CDR1 is MDHEN and CDR2 SYDVKM. Trimming removed 2 bases at V and 11 bases at J, with 13 bases between. CDR3 length: 13 residues.

The V gene is TRBV7-2, the J gene TRBJ2-7; 11 bases match TRBD2. V shed 1 base and J 2 bases; nucleotides not matched to a gene: 7. The CDR3 spans 17 residues. Germline assignment: CDR1 SGHTA and CDR2 FQGNSA. This CDR3 is CASSLVGSGRAPYEQYF. CDR3 DNA sequence: TGTGCCAGCAGCTTAGTAGGTAGCGGGAGGGCCCCCTACGAGCAGTACTTC.

In this sample, this clone turned up a few times. V gene TRBV19 combines with J gene TRBJ1-2; 7 positions match TRBD1. The germline V gene has CDR1 LNHDA and CDR2 SQIVND (reference sequence). The CDR3 has 13 amino acids. J lost 3 bases, V lost 6 bases, and 4 bases had no gene match. CDR3 sequence reads: CASSQTGYYGYTF. The CDR3 DNA follows: TGTGCCAGTAGCCAGACAGGGTACTATGGCTACACCTTC. Full variable domain (outside the CDR3, taken from reference TRBV19 and TRBJ1-2): DGGITQSPKYLFRKEGQNVTLSCEQNLNHDAMYWYRQDPGQGLRLIYYSQIVNDFQKGDIAEGYSVSREKKESFPLTVTSAQKNPTAFYLCASSQTGYYGYTFGSGTRLTVV.

This clone was seen just once. The gene calls are TRBV7-9 and TRBJ2-7; TRBD1 aligns across 7 bases. The CDR3 length is 14 residues. CDR1 and CDR2 from the germline V gene are SEHNR and FQNEAQ (reference sequence). J lost 5 bases, V lost 5 bases, and 9 bases had no gene match. The CDR3 DNA follows: TGTGCCAGCAGCAAGATCCGGGACAGCCACGAGCAGTACTTC. Protein: CASSKIRDSHEQYF.

The rearrangement joins TRBV7-3 to TRBJ1-5; D is uncertain. The germline gives CDR1 SGHTA, CDR2 FQGTGA. The CDR3 is 13 residues long. Trimming stripped 0 bases from V and 6 bases from J, with 6 bases between. The DNA of the CDR3 is TGTGCCAGCAGCTTAACGGAGGGTCAGCCCCAGCATTTT. Translating it yields CASSLTEGQPQHF.

The gene calls are TRBV28 and TRBJ1-1; no definite D call. CDR1 is MDHEN, CDR2 SYDVKM, per germline. The CDR3 loop spans 14 amino acids. The ends were cut back, 2 bases at V and 3 bases at J, with 10 bases in the middle. The CDR3 sequence is CASSLPTAYTEAFF. CDR3 DNA: TGTGCCAGCAGTTTACCTACAGCATACACTGAAGCTTTCTTT.

This clone was seen a handful of times. J is TRBJ2-7 and V is TRBV7-8, with D possibly matching TRBD2 (6 bases). Germline loops: CDR1 SGHVS, CDR2 FQNEAQ. Trimming took off 1 base at V and 0 bases at J, with 10 bases between the two ends. The CDR3 is 15 residues long. The CDR3 region has the DNA TGTGCCAGCAGCTTAGAACGGGGGACCTCCTACGAGCAGTACTTC. This translates into CASSLERGTSYEQYF.

J is TRBJ2-1 and V is TRBV7-3; 8 bases match TRBD2. Germline V gives CDR1 SGHTA, CDR2 FQGTGA. The CDR3 has 15 amino acids. Trimming removed 5 bases from V and 4 bases from J; junction bases left unmatched: 7. The DNA for the CDR3 is TGTGCCAGCAGCCCCAATTTAGCGGGGTACAATGAGCAGTTCTTC. Its translation: CASSPNLAGYNEQFF.

This chain uses TRBV7-9 with TRBJ2-2; the match to TRBD1 covers 10 bases. The CDR3 extends over 16 amino acids. The V and J ends lost 5 bases and 4 bases, in that order; junction bases with no gene match: 7. Germline V gene data show CDR1 as SEHNR and CDR2 as FQNEAQ (reference sequence). CDR3 region: CASSHMTGGVTGELFF. CDR3 DNA sequence: TGTGCCAGCAGCCACATGACAGGGGGCGTCACCGGGGAGCTGTTTTTT.

This sequence joins TRBV3-1 (or the pseudogene TRBV3-2) and TRBJ2-5, with 12 bases that match TRBD2. CDR1 is LGHDT, CDR2 YNNKEL, per germline (reference sequence). The CDR3 has 14 amino acids. V dropped 6 bases and J dropped 5; count of bases not matched to a gene: 4. CDR3 bases: TGTGCCAGCAGGCTAGCGGGAGGGGTCGAGACCCAGTACTTC. It translates to CASRLAGGVETQYF.

This sequence joins TRBV27 and TRBJ2-2, with 9 bases fitting TRBD1. The CDR3 is 16 residues long. V shed 4 bases, J shed 4 bases, and the junction held 7 bases outside the gene matches. CDR1 is MNHEY and CDR2 is SMNVEV in the germline V gene (reference sequence). The CDR3 bases are TGTGCCAGCAGTTGGGGGACAGGGTTGAGCACCGGGGAGCTGTTTTTT. Encoded protein: CASSWGTGLSTGELFF.

The chain uses TRBV11-2 and TRBJ1-2; D ambiguous. The germline V gene encodes CDR1 SGHAT and CDR2 FQNNGV. V was trimmed by 5 bases and J by 2 bases, leaving 12 bases between them. The CDR3 length is 14 residues. CDR3 in amino acids: CASSSVARNYGYTF. The CDR3 coding sequence is TGTGCCAGCAGCAGTGTTGCCAGAAACTATGGCTACACCTTC.

This chain connects TRBV2 to TRBJ2-1; D is perhaps TRBD1 (5 bases). Germline assignment: CDR1 SNHLY and CDR2 FYNNEI. Between the trimmed V and J ends, which lost 2 bases and 9 bases, there was a span of 14 bases. The CDR3 runs 14 residues. CDR3 nucleotide sequence: TGTGCCAGCAGTGAAAGGGGCACCCCTGGTGAGCAGTTCTTC. Amino acid sequence: CASSERGTPGEQFF. The full variable domain, completed using reference TRBV2 and TRBJ2-1, is EPEVTQTPSHQVTQMGQEVILRCVPISNHLYFYWYRQILGQKVEFLVSFYNNEISEKSEIFDDQFSVERPDGSNFTLKIRSTKLEDSAMYFCASSERGTPGEQFFGPGTRLTVL.

V and J are TRBV7-9 and TRBJ1-6; perhaps TRBD1 as D (6 bases). The CDR3 contains 15 residues. The V end lost 5 bases, the J end lost 4 bases, and 12 bases lay between the germline ends. CDR1 SEHNR and CDR2 FQNEAQ come from the germline V gene (reference sequence). As DNA, the CDR3 is TGTGCCAGCAGCCGAACGACAGGTTATAATTCACCCCTCCACTTT. Protein: CASSRTTGYNSPLHF. Based on the CDR3 plus reference TRBV7-9 and TRBJ1-6, the full variable domain is DTGVSQNPRHKITKRGQNVTFRCDPISEHNRLYWYRQTLGQGPEFLTYFQNEAQLEKSRLLSDRFSAERPKGSFSTLEIQRTEQGDSAMYLCASSRTTGYNSPLHFGNGTRLTVT.

The sample holds a few counts of this clone. The genes are TRBV7-2 and TRBJ2-1; TRBD2 agrees at 7 bases. The germline CDR1 and CDR2 sequences are SGHTA and FQGNSA. The J segment lost 6 bases and the V segment lost 5 bases, leaving 4 bases of the junction unmatched. The CDR3 contains 13 residues. The CDR3 is CASSVGLVNEQFF. The CDR3 coding sequence is TGTGCCAGCAGCGTAGGACTAGTCAATGAGCAGTTCTTC.

The chain carries TRBV7-9 and TRBJ2-3, with TRBD2 identical over 9 bases. Germline V lookup: CDR1 SEHNR, CDR2 FQNEAQ (reference sequence). The CDR3 length is 16 residues. The ends lost 5 bases at V and 1 base at J; junction bases unmatched: 7. The CDR3 protein is CASSNRLAARTDTQYF. DNA for the CDR3: TGTGCCAGCAGCAACAGACTAGCGGCACGCACAGATACGCAGTATTTT.

The chain has TRBV7-2 and TRBJ1-3; the D gene is possibly TRBD1 (6 bases). CDR3 size: 14 residues. Deletions cut 3 bases from V and 2 bases from J, with 8 bases between. Germline V gives CDR1 SGHTA, CDR2 FQGNSA. CDR3 residues: CASSLGTTGNTIYF. The CDR3 DNA is TGTGCCAGCAGCTTGGGGACAACTGGAAACACCATATATTTT.

The chain combines TRBV30 with TRBJ1-2; 8 bases fit TRBD1. V trimming: 1 base; J trimming: 4 bases; junction bases outside the gene matches: 5. Germline CDR1 is GTSNPN and CDR2 is SVGIG (reference sequence). The CDR3 loop spans 14 amino acids. CDR3 in DNA: TGTGCCTGGAGTGCTGGACAGGGCGGCTATGGCTACACCTTC. Its protein product is CAWSAGQGGYGYTF.

The V gene is TRBV4-3, the J gene TRBJ2-1; perhaps TRBD2 as D (6 bases). The V gene's germline CDR1 is LGHNA and CDR2 YSLEER. Trimming took off 4 bases at V and 6 bases at J, with 13 bases between the two ends. The CDR3 has 14 amino acids. CDR3 region: CASSLGGSGNEQFF. The DNA for the CDR3 is TGCGCCAGCAGCCTTGGGGGTAGCGGCAATGAGCAGTTCTTC.

The gene calls are TRBV12-3 or TRBV12-4 and TRBJ1-5, with 8 bases matching TRBD1. The CDR3 extends over 12 amino acids. Trimming at V came to 5 bases and at J to 9 bases, leaving 3 bases not matched to a gene. The CDR3 spells CASSLTGGPQHF. CDR3 DNA: TGTGCCAGCAGTCTAACAGGGGGGCCCCAGCATTTT.

This sequence joins TRBV9 and TRBJ2-7; 7 bases are shared with TRBD2. Germline CDR1 SGDLS, CDR2 YYNGEE. The junction had 6 bases not matched to a gene; V was cut back by 0 bases and J by 3 bases. This CDR3 has 15 amino acids. The CDR3, as DNA: TGTGCCAGCAGCGTAGGGCCAGCGGGAATCTACGAGCAGTACTTC. Translated, it gives CASSVGPAGIYEQYF.

CDR3 loop: CASSQQLATRADTQYF. The CDR3 bases are TGCGCCAGCAGCCAGCAACTAGCGACCCGCGCAGATACGCAGTATTTT. V and J are TRBV4-3 and TRBJ2-3; 7 bases line up with TRBD2. The CDR3 is 16 amino acids. In germline, CDR1 is LGHNA, CDR2 YSLEER. V lost 3 bases, J lost 4 bases, and 10 bases stayed unmatched.

This sequence joins TRBV4-1 and TRBJ1-1, with 7 bases lining up with TRBD1. V lost 2 bases and J lost 4; bases outside the gene matches: 7. The germline gives CDR1 MGHRA, CDR2 YSYEKL. This CDR3 comprises 15 residues. Here the CDR3 reads CASSQRQGLGTEAFF. For the CDR3, the DNA is TGCGCCAGCAGCCAAAGACAGGGTCTGGGCACTGAAGCTTTCTTT.

The gene calls are TRBV5-6 and TRBJ1-2; no clear D gene. The CDR3 is 16 residues long. Per the germline V gene, CDR1 is SGHDT and CDR2 is YYEEEE. Trimming left V 0 bases short and J 4 bases short, with 16 bases between. The CDR3 nucleotides read TGTGCCAGCAGCTTGGTAGGGAGCCGAGTGAGCTATGGCTACACCTTC. Translation: CASSLVGSRVSYGYTF.

The J gene is TRBJ1-2, the V gene TRBV6-6, with TRBD1 matching 9 bases. Germline CDR1 and CDR2: MNHNY and SVGAGI (reference sequence). The CDR3 spans 15 residues. The junction had 7 bases not matched to a gene; V was cut back by 6 bases and J by 2 bases. The CDR3 DNA sequence: TGTGCCAGCAGCCGGCAGACAGGGGGAAACTATGGCTACACCTTC. This translates into CASSRQTGGNYGYTF.

J is TRBJ1-5 and V is TRBV18, with 7 bases lining up with TRBD1. Germline V gives CDR1 KGHSH, CDR2 LQKENI. V dropped 1 base and J dropped 0; count of bases not matched to a gene: 6. The length of the CDR3 is 17 residues. The CDR3 DNA follows: TGTGCCAGCTCACCACAACAAGGGGGCAATAGCAATCAGCCCCAGCATTTT. Protein: CASSPQQGGNSNQPQHF.